This TCR beta chain was observed in a study of shared clonotypes between healthy human individuals. Study-wide results and caveats: Incompleteness in sorted-subset sequencing, despite large depth, was shown by rarefaction.

Sequencing was performed with immunoSEQ multiplex PCR; in TCRdb, only in-frame clones are kept and a portion is missing. Counted here are over 2 million clones, over 85% occurring once; the ten biggest clones make up 0.1% to 0.15%. A note on this clone: Its antigen is undetermined.

Trimming cost V 7 bases and J 1 base, with 11 bases left between them. This CDR3 spans 14 amino acids. Germline V gene data show CDR1 as MNHNS and CDR2 as SASEGT. The rearrangement links TRBV6-1 to TRBJ1-5; D remains unclear. Sequencing was performed on naive CD4+ T cells sorted from blood. Indicated subset: CD45RA+ positively selected. This TCR was recovered from a man aged 18 to 29 in good health. This CDR3 is CASKLLGSNQPQHF. Written as DNA, the CDR3 is TGTGCCAGCAAGCTTCTCGGGAGCAATCAGCCCCAGCATTTT.